This TCR beta chain came from a study of blood T cell repertoires in COVID-19 (dated by TCRdb to about 2020). Some background on the complete study: Samples covering the acute and convalescent phases of COVID-19 were provided by collaborators in the United States, Italy and Spain. The material from the prospective study consisted of cDNA or gDNA derived from T cells, B-cell-depleted T cells, or PBMCs. Subjects who had been exposed to COVID-19, were actively infected with it, or had recovered from it provided the deeply sampled blood TCRbeta repertoires that made up the dataset. The repertoires were released in a freely available public database meant as a resource for research on the immune response to SARS-CoV-2. The samples were drawn from two sources: the first 160 participants of the ongoing ImmuneRACE study, and 1,000 to 1,500 subjects contributed by 6 global collaborators. Nearly every sample came with metadata listing a de-identified subject ID, COVID-19 status, age in years and sex. Where HLA class I and class II types were available, the types were taken from metadata supplied by the sample provider, not from assay-based typing. Points the paper makes about the study in general: Clinical and demographic metadata were provided uncurated, with the amount varying by source and participant.

Details on this clone: The antigen this receptor binds is unknown. No base-level quality is on record; no much larger clone is a single base apart.

Looking up the germline V gene (reference sequence) yields CDR1 SGHKS and CDR2 YYEKEE. The CDR3 starts with the cysteine, ends with the phenylalanine, and has 12 residues. Only the CDR3 DNA is retained, 36 bases long and in frame from the first base. V sheds 4 bases and J sheds 9 bases, leaving 13 bases between their ends. In Seattle, one collaborating source enrolled patients while the infection was active and tracked those patients longitudinally over the course of disease. Collaborating institutions collected whole blood in K2EDTA tubes following their own protocols. For TCRbeta analysis, collaborators shipped samples in one of three forms: frozen whole blood, isolated PBMCs, or DNA extracted from either of those sample types. TCRbeta CDR3 regions were amplified from genomic DNA using the immunoSEQ Assay, a bias-controlled multiplex PCR. In the paper's pipeline: The number of nucleated cells in each sample was estimated from the amplification of reference gene primers within the assay. To quantify the absolute abundance of each unique TCRbeta CDR3 rearrangement, sequence reads were collapsed and filtered. For each sample, productive Simpson clonality was calculated by taking the square root of Simpson's diversity index across productive rearrangements. Here the immuneACCESS table is served through TCRdb, limited to in-frame sequences with V and J called. Missing clones are a known gap in these copies; in checked studies unresolved V genes cover under half, and the rest lacks a known reason. V and J calls and clone size follow that table, whereas D and trimming were derived from the DNA. Within this sample are a few hundred thousand clones, with 91% of them counted one time only. 2% to 3% of the sample is in the top ten clones.

The specimen was peripheral blood. The origin of this receptor is a person under 35 with COVID-19, enrolled during active disease. The V and J genes are TRBV5-5 and TRBJ1-1; tentative D gene TRBD1, with 6 bases matching. The CDR3 reads as follows: CASSDIQGQAFF. The DNA sequence reads TGTGCCAGCAGCGATATACAGGGACAAGCTTTCTTT.